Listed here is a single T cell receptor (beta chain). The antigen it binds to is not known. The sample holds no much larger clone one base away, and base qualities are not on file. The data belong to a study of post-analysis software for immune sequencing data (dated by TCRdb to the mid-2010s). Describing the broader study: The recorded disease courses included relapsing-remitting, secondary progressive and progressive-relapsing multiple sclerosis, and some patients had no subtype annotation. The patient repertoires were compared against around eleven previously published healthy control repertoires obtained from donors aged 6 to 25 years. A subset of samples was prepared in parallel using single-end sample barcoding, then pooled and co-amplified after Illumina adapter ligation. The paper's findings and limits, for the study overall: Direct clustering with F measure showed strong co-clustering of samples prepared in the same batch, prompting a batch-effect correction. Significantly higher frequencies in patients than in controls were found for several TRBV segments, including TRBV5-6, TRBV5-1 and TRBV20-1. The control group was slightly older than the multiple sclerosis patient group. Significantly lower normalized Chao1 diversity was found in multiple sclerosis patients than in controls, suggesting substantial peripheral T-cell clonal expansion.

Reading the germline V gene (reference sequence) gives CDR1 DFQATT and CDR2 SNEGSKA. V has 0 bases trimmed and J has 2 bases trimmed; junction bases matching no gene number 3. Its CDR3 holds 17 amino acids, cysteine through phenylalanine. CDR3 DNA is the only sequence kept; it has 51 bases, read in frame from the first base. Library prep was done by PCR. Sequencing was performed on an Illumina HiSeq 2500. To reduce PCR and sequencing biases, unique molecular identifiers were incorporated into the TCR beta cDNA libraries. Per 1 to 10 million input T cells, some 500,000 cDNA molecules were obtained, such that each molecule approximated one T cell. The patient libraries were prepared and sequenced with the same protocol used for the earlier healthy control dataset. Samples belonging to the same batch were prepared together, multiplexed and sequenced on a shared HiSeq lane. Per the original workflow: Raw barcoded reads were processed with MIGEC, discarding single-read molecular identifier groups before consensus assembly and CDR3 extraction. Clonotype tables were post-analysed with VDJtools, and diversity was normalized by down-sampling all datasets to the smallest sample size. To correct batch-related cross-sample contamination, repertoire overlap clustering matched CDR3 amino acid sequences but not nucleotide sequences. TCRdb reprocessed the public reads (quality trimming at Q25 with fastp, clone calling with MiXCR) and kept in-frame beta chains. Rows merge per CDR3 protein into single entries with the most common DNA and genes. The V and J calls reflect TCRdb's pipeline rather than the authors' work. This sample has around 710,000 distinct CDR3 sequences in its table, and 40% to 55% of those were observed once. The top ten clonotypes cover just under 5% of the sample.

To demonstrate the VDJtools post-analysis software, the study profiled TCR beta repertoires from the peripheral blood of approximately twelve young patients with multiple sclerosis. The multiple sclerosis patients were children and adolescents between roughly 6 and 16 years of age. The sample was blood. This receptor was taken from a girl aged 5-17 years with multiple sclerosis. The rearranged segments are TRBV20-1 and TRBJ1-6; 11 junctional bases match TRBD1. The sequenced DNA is TGCAGTGCTAGAGATTGGACAGGGGGCCCCTATAATTCACCCCTCCACTTT. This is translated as CSARDWTGGPYNSPLHF.